This T cell receptor (beta chain) was captured by sequencing in a study of T cells in Graves' hyperthyroidism and ophthalmopathy. Findings of the study overall: In simple terms, a model built on 13 V-J features told ophthalmopathy apart from stable hyperthyroidism. Blood held most thyroid clonotypes expanded above 0.001 frequency. Median prediction lead before ophthalmopathy onset was 6.5 months with the model.

V shed 4 bases and J shed 2 bases, with 21 bases lying between them. Germline CDR1 and CDR2: SGDLS and YYNGEE. CDR3 length: 17 amino acids. Researchers took RNA transcripts and amplified the TCR beta CDR3 regions from them. RT-PCR in the first round (using the HTBI primer set) targeted the TCR CDR3. MiXCR was run by TCRdb on the multiplex PCR reads, yielding one entry per CDR3 protein. The sample records 560,000 or so distinct CDR3 sequences, 46% being singletons. The table lists this clonotype with a count of one. Antigen specificity is unknown. The sequence was obtained from a woman aged 18-35 years with Graves' hyperthyroidism. Material for sequencing was peripheral blood or thyroid tissue (not recorded which). The chain couples TRBV9 to TRBJ1-1; TRBD1 might be the D (5 bases). CDR3 nucleotide sequence: TGTGCCAGCAGCCAAGTTGTCGTGAAAGGGGTAAACACTGAAGCTTTCTTT. Its translation: CASSQVVVKGVNTEAFF.